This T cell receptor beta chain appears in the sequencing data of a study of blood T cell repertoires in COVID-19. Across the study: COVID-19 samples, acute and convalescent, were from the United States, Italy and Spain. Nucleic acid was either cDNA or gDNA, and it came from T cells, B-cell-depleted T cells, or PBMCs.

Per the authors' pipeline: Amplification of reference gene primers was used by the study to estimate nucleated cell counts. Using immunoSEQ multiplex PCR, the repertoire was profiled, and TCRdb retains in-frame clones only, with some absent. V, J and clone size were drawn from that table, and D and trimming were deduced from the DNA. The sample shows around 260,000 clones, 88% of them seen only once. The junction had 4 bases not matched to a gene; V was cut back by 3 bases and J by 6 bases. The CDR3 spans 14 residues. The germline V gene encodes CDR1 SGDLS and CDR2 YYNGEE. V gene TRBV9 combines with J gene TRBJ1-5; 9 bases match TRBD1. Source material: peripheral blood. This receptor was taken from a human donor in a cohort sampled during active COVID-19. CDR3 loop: CASSEQGAGQPQHF. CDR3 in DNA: TGTGCCAGCAGCGAACAGGGGGCTGGTCAGCCCCAGCATTTT.